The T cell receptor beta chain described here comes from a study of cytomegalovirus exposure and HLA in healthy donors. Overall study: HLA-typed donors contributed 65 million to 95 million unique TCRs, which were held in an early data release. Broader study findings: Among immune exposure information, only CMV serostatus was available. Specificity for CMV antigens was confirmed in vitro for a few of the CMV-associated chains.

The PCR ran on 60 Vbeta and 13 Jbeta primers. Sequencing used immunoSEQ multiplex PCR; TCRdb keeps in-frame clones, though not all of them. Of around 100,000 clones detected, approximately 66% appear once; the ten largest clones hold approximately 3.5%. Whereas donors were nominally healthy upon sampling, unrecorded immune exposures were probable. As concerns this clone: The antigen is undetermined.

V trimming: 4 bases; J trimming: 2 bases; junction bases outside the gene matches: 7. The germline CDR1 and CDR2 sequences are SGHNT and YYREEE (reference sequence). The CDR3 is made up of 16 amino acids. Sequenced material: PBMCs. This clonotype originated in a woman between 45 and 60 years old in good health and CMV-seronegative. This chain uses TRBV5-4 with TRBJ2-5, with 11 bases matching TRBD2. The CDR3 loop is CASSPTGTSGQETQYF. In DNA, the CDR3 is TGTGCCAGCAGCCCCACCGGGACTAGCGGACAAGAGACCCAGTACTTC.